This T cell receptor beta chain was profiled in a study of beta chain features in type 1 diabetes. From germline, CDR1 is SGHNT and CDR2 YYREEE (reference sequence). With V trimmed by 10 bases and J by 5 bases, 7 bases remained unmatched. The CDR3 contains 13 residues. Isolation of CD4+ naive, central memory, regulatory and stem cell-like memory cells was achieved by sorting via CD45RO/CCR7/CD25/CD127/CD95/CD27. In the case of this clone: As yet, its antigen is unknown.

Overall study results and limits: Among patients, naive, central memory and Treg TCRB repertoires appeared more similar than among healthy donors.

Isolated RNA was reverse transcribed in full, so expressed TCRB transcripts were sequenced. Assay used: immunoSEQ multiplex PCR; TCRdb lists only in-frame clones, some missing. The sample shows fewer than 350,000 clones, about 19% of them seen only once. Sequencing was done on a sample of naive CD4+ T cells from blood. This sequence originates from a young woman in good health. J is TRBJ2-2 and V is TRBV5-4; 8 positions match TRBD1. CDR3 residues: CAVRRDRTGELFF. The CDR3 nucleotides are TGTGCCGTCCGGCGGGACAGGACCGGGGAGCTGTTTTTT.